Below, 31 T cell receptor beta chains from the same sample are listed, as sequenced in a study of response to subunit inactivated influenza vaccine. MiXCR, applied by TCRdb to the RT-PCR reads, yields one record per CDR3 protein. The data contain just under 550,000 distinct CDR3 sequences, under 30% of them seen just once; the ten biggest clones take up 2.8%. In addition, the sample was reused for a study of T cells expressing NK-cell markers. That report adds: Synthesis of TCR beta cDNA relied on 5'RACE template switching carrying UMIs.

Specimen: CD4+ T cells sorted from PBMCs, collected about 11 days after vaccination. The receptors originated from a man aged 50 to 60 who received an inactivated influenza vaccine.

V usage is TRBV7-2 and J usage is TRBJ1-2, with no clear D. This CDR3 is built from 15 residues. Germline loops: CDR1 SGHTA, CDR2 FQGNSA. V was shortened by 1 base and J by 0 bases, with 9 bases between the two germline ends. In DNA, the CDR3 is TGTGCCAGCAGCTTAGGCGGACTGACTAACTATGGCTACACCTTC. It yields the protein CASSLGGLTNYGYTF.

In its sample, this clonotype was seen a few times. V and J are TRBV24-1 and TRBJ1-2, with 9 positions matching TRBD1. The CDR3 consists of 16 residues. Germline V gene sequence: CDR1 KGHDR, CDR2 SFDVKD. V shed 4 bases, J shed 8 bases, and the junction held 13 bases outside the gene matches. This CDR3 is CATSDATGQGPWGYTF. As DNA, the CDR3 is TGTGCCACCAGTGACGCGACAGGACAGGGGCCTTGGGGCTACACCTTC.

The chain joins TRBV20-1 to TRBJ2-2; 14 bases agree with TRBD2. CDR3 length: 16 amino acids. Per the germline V gene, CDR1 is DFQATT and CDR2 is SNEGSKA (reference sequence). V shed 1 base, J shed 3 bases, and the junction held 1 base outside the gene matches. The CDR3 loop reads CSARGTSGRYTGELFF. DNA for the CDR3: TGCAGTGCTAGAGGGACTAGCGGGAGGTACACCGGGGAGCTGTTTTTT.

V and J are TRBV6-5 and TRBJ1-1; D may be TRBD1 (5 bases). Trimming pared 2 bases from V and 5 bases from J, leaving 12 bases between. The V gene's germline CDR1 is MNHEY and CDR2 SVGAGI. The CDR3 contains 14 residues. The CDR3 sequence: CASSYVGERTEAFF. The CDR3 coding sequence is TGTGCCAGCAGTTACGTGGGGGAACGGACTGAAGCTTTCTTT.

This clonotype was observed a few times. The genes are TRBV29-1 and TRBJ2-7; 9 nucleotides agree with TRBD1. Germline V gene lookup returns CDR1 SQVTM and CDR2 ANQGSEA. V trimming: 2 bases; J trimming: 4 bases; junction bases outside the gene matches: 3. The CDR3 spans 13 residues. The CDR3 coding sequence is TGCAGCGTTGAATGGGGACAGGGTTACGAGCAGTACTTC. It is translated as CSVEWGQGYEQYF.

A few counts support this clonotype. The rearrangement joins TRBV9 to TRBJ2-4; D might be TRBD1 or TRBD2, each matching 6 bases. Looked up from germline, CDR1 is SGDLS and CDR2 is YYNGEE. The CDR3 covers 16 residues. Trimming removed 0 bases at V and 3 bases at J, with 13 bases between. For the CDR3, the DNA is TGTGCCAGCAGCGTAGGTTCGGGGGCCTACAAAAACATTCAGTACTTC. It encodes CASSVGSGAYKNIQYF. Filled out from reference TRBV9 and TRBJ2-4, the complete variable domain reads DSGVTQTPKHLITATGQRVTLRCSPRSGDLSVYWYQQSLDQGLQFLIQYYNGEERAKGNILERFSAQQFPDLHSELNLSSLELGDSALYFCASSVGSGAYKNIQYFGAGTRLSVL.

This clonotype was recorded a few times. This chain links TRBV6-5 with TRBJ2-1; 7 bases match TRBD2. Losses at the gene ends were 0 bases for V and 1 base for J; bases not matched to a gene: 6. Germline loops: CDR1 MNHEY, CDR2 SVGAGI. The CDR3 consists of 17 residues. This CDR3 is CASSYSGGLRSYNEQFF. In DNA form, the CDR3 reads TGTGCCAGCAGTTACTCGGGAGGGCTTAGGTCCTACAATGAGCAGTTCTTC.

The rearrangement links TRBV11-2 to TRBJ2-5; tentatively, D is TRBD1 or TRBD2 (6 bases each). Germline V gives CDR1 SGHAT, CDR2 FQNNGV. V was shortened by 5 bases and J by 2 bases, with 15 bases between the two germline ends. There are 15 residues in the CDR3. CDR3 nucleotide sequence: TGTGCCAGCAGCCCGGGGGCGGGCCTACAAGAGACCCAGTACTTC. Amino acids: CASSPGAGLQETQYF.

This clonotype turned up a few times. In DNA, the CDR3 is TGCAGTGCTAAGCGGGGGTCTTCCTACAATGAGCAGTTCTTC. Translating it yields CSAKRGSSYNEQFF. The chain uses TRBV20-1 and TRBJ2-1; 8 positions match TRBD2. This CDR3 has 14 amino acids. V gave up 4 bases and J gave up 1 base; unmatched junction bases: 3. Germline V lookup: CDR1 DFQATT, CDR2 SNEGSKA (reference sequence).

This clonotype was picked up a small number of times. CDR3: CASSLQASNTEAFF. In DNA, the CDR3 is TGCGCCAGCAGCTTGCAGGCGTCGAACACTGAAGCTTTCTTT. V gene TRBV5-1 combines with J gene TRBJ1-1; D not resolved. The V end was cut by 1 base, the J end by 1 base, with 8 bases between. The CDR3 length is 14 residues. CDR1 SGHRS and CDR2 YFSETQ come from the germline V gene.

This clonotype was detected a few times. The rearrangement uses TRBV7-2 and TRBJ1-1, with TRBD1 as a possible D gene (6 bases). With 2 bases removed from V and 0 bases from J, the gap between germline ends came to 10 bases. The CDR3 spans 15 residues. Germline loops: CDR1 SGHTA, CDR2 FQGNSA. CDR3 sequence reads: CASSLMGQMNTEAFF. The DNA for the CDR3 is TGTGCCAGCAGCTTAATGGGACAAATGAACACTGAAGCTTTCTTT.

The rearrangement joins TRBV18 to TRBJ2-2; TRBD1 matches 9 bases. Germline loops: CDR1 KGHSH, CDR2 LQKENI. This CDR3 is 16 amino acids long. J was trimmed by 0 bases and V by 3 bases; bases with no gene match: 2. DNA for the CDR3: TGTGCCAGCTCACCGGGACAGGGTACGAACACCGGGGAGCTGTTTTTT. This encodes CASSPGQGTNTGELFF.

The chain carries TRBV7-9 and TRBJ1-6, with TRBD1 matching 10 bases. CDR1 and CDR2 (germline): SEHNR, FQNEAQ (reference sequence). After removal of 8 bases from V and 7 bases from J, the junction contained 5 bases not matched to a gene. The CDR3 contains 14 residues. CDR3 coding DNA: TGTGCCAGCCGGGGGACAGGGGACAATTCACCCCTCCACTTT. Amino acids: CASRGTGDNSPLHF.

V and J are TRBV5-1 and TRBJ2-3, with D possibly being TRBD2 (5 bases). V was cut by 0 bases and J by 0 bases, with 11 bases left in between. Germline V lookup: CDR1 SGHRS, CDR2 YFSETQ. The CDR3 is 16 amino acids. CDR3 coding DNA: TGCGCCAGCAGCTTGGAACTAGGTCGAAGCACAGATACGCAGTATTTT. Translating it yields CASSLELGRSTDTQYF. The complete variable domain, with remaining parts taken from reference TRBV5-1 and TRBJ2-3, reads KAGVTQTPRYLIKTRGQQVTLSCSPISGHRSVSWYQQTPGQGLQFLFEYFSETQRNKGNFPGRFSGRQFSNSRSEMNVSTLELGDSALYLCASSLELGRSTDTQYFGPGTRLTVL.

This clonotype was counted only a few times. This chain's CDR3 is CASSSDNRGLFF. DNA for the CDR3: TGTGCCAGCAGTTCGGACAATCGGGGGCTGTTTTTT. This rearrangement joins TRBV6-6 to TRBJ2-2; D could derive from TRBD1 or TRBD2 (5 bases each). The CDR3 sequence is 12 residues long. Germline values: CDR1 MNHNY, CDR2 SVGAGI (reference sequence). Trimming stripped 4 bases from V and 13 bases from J, with 13 bases between.

This clonotype turned up a few times. CDR3 sequence reads: CASSQAGTALTYEQYF. In DNA form, the CDR3 reads TGCGCCAGCAGCCAGGCCGGGACAGCATTAACCTACGAGCAGTACTTC. The V gene is TRBV4-1, the J gene TRBJ2-7, with 7 nucleotides matching TRBD1. The CDR3 totals 16 residues. Germline CDR1 and CDR2: MGHRA and YSYEKL. J was trimmed by 2 bases and V by 3 bases; bases with no gene match: 10.

The V call is TRBV7-2, the J call TRBJ1-1; 7 positions match TRBD1. CDR1 SGHTA and CDR2 FQGNSA come from the germline V gene. The CDR3 covers 17 residues. After removal of 3 bases from V and 2 bases from J, the junction contained 12 bases not matched to a gene. The DNA of the CDR3 is TGTGCCAGCAGCTTTGGAGGGGGCAGAGCGATAAACACTGAAGCTTTCTTT. Its translation is CASSFGGGRAINTEAFF.

A few counts support this clonotype. The rearrangement links TRBV3-1 to TRBJ2-7; 11 bases line up with TRBD2. The CDR3 runs 15 residues. Looked up from germline, CDR1 is LGHDT and CDR2 is YNNKEL (reference sequence). The trim removed 4 bases at V and 7 bases at J, leaving 9 bases unmatched. The chain's CDR3 is CASSPQSSGRIEQYF. CDR3 coding DNA: TGTGCCAGCAGCCCCCAATCTAGCGGGAGGATTGAGCAGTACTTC.

This clonotype showed up many times. The germline gene is not matched at one end of the junction; a read error may be the cause. The chain has TRBV5-1 and TRBJ2-1, with D tentatively TRBD1 (5 bases). CDR1 is SGHRS and CDR2 is YFSETQ in the germline V gene. This CDR3 is 13 amino acids long. The CDR3 bases are TGTGCCAGCAGCTTAACAGGTCGGAATGAGCAGTTCTTC. Protein product: CASSLTGRNEQFF.

Only a few counts were recorded for this clonotype. This chain joins TRBV12-3 or TRBV12-4 and TRBJ2-1; 7 bases are shared with TRBD1. V gave up 5 bases and J gave up 8 bases; unmatched junction bases: 6. This CDR3 comprises 13 residues. The CDR3, as DNA: TGTGCCAGCAGTAAACAGGGGTTCGATGAGCAGTTCTTC. It yields the protein CASSKQGFDEQFF.

The chain recombines TRBV20-1 with TRBJ1-5, with D maybe TRBD1 (6 bases). Germline CDR1 reads DFQATT; CDR2 reads SNEGSKA (reference sequence). The V end lost 5 bases, the J end lost 2 bases, and 16 bases lay between the germline ends. The CDR3 loop spans 15 amino acids. The CDR3 is CSAFKGAGGNQPQHF. The DNA for the CDR3 is TGCAGTGCTTTCAAAGGGGCAGGGGGCAATCAGCCCCAGCATTTT.

This clonotype has just one count. CDR3 protein: CASSVGTGRYEQYF. The CDR3, as DNA: TGTGCCAGCAGCGTAGGGACTGGTCGGTACGAGCAGTACTTC. The chain carries TRBV9 and TRBJ2-7; D might be TRBD2 (5 bases). The CDR3 loop spans 14 amino acids. The germline V gene has CDR1 SGDLS and CDR2 YYNGEE. V was cut by 0 bases and J by 4 bases, with 11 bases left in between. Full variable domain (rest looked up from reference TRBV9 and TRBJ2-7): DSGVTQTPKHLITATGQRVTLRCSPRSGDLSVYWYQQSLDQGLQFLIQYYNGEERAKGNILERFSAQQFPDLHSELNLSSLELGDSALYFCASSVGTGRYEQYFGPGTRLTVT.

This clonotype has a handful of counts. The chain joins TRBV28 to TRBJ2-1; a weak D match, TRBD2 (5 bases). CDR3 length: 10 amino acids. Per the germline V gene, CDR1 is MDHEN and CDR2 is SYDVKM. The CDR3 bases are TGTGGGACTTCCTACAATGAGCAGTTCTTC. It codes for CGTSYNEQFF. The full variable domain, with the rest looked up from reference TRBV28 and TRBJ2-1, is DVKVTQSSRYLVKRTGEKVFLECVQDMDHENMFWYRQDPGLGLRLIYFSYDVKMKEKGDIPEGYSVSREKKERFSLILESASTNQTSMYLCGTSYNEQFFGPGTRLTVL.

The rearrangement uses TRBV20-1 and TRBJ2-7, with D possibly being TRBD1 (5 bases). The V and J ends lost 0 bases and 0 bases respectively, with 15 bases between them. The CDR3 contains 16 residues. Germline lookup yields CDR1 DFQATT and CDR2 SNEGSKA (reference sequence). The DNA for the CDR3 is TGCAGTGCTAGAGATCACGCAGGGTCGAGCTCCTACGAGCAGTACTTC. Its protein is CSARDHAGSSSYEQYF.

This clonotype was seen a handful of times. This chain links TRBV5-1 with TRBJ2-5, with no clear D. V shed 5 bases and J shed 2 bases, with 19 bases lying between them. Per germline, CDR1 SGHRS and CDR2 YFSETQ. This CDR3 is 16 amino acids long. The CDR3 loop reads CASSPAPSIVQETQYF. CDR3 nucleotides: TGCGCCAGCAGTCCTGCCCCCAGTATTGTTCAAGAGACCCAGTACTTC.

This clonotype appeared a few times. This chain uses TRBV18 with TRBJ2-3; the D gene is possibly TRBD2 (5 bases). The CDR3 consists of 15 residues. Deletions cut 2 bases from V and 0 bases from J, with 9 bases between. Germline CDR1 reads KGHSH; CDR2 reads LQKENI. The CDR3 loop is CASSPSGISTDTQYF. The CDR3 DNA reads as TGTGCCAGCTCACCATCGGGGATAAGCACAGATACGCAGTATTTT.

In nucleotides, the CDR3 is TGTGCCACCAGCACTCGCTTGGACTTGTCCTACGAGCAGTACTTC. This gives the protein CATSTRLDLSYEQYF. The rearrangement joins TRBV15 to TRBJ2-7, with a possible D match to TRBD2 (5 bases). Germline CDR1 reads LNHNV; CDR2 reads YYDKDF (reference sequence). V gave up 4 bases and J gave up 1 base, with 14 bases separating them. The CDR3 is 15 residues long.

The J gene is TRBJ2-7, the V gene TRBV6-2 or TRBV6-3, with D uncertain. This CDR3 has 12 amino acids. The V end was cut by 2 bases, the J end by 4 bases, with 6 bases between. From germline, CDR1 is MNHEY and CDR2 SVGEGT. The CDR3 spells CASSYAQYEQYF. DNA for the CDR3: TGTGCCAGCAGTTACGCCCAATACGAGCAGTACTTC.

The genes are TRBV23-1 and TRBJ1-4, with D perhaps matching TRBD1 (6 bases). TRBV23-1 is assigned to the ORF class and has an uncertain function. The germline V and J ends were trimmed by 0 bases and 4 bases, with 27 bases remaining between them. This CDR3 contains 21 residues. Here the CDR3 reads CASSQSHRDRTRDSINEKLFF. The CDR3 DNA sequence: TGCGCCAGCAGTCAATCGCACCGTGACAGGACTCGTGACTCGATTAATGAAAAACTGTTTTTT.

This clonotype occurred a few times. The rearrangement uses TRBV5-1 and TRBJ2-1; TRBD2 aligns across 9 bases. V gave up 4 bases and J gave up 2 bases; unmatched junction bases: 10. The CDR3 covers 17 residues. The germline gives CDR1 SGHRS, CDR2 YFSETQ. DNA of the CDR3: TGCGCCAGCAGCCCTGGTGCTAGCGGGGTCCCCTACAATGAGCAGTTCTTC. It specifies CASSPGASGVPYNEQFF. The complete variable domain, with remaining parts taken from reference TRBV5-1 and TRBJ2-1, reads KAGVTQTPRYLIKTRGQQVTLSCSPISGHRSVSWYQQTPGQGLQFLFEYFSETQRNKGNFPGRFSGRQFSNSRSEMNVSTLELGDSALYLCASSPGASGVPYNEQFFGPGTRLTVL.

V and J are TRBV30 and TRBJ2-1; tentatively, D is TRBD1 (5 bases). Deletions cut 1 base from V and 7 bases from J, with 8 bases between. This CDR3 region has 12 residues. In germline, CDR1 is GTSNPN, CDR2 SVGIG (reference sequence). The CDR3 coding sequence is TGTGCCTGGAGTGCGACAGTAAATGAGCAGTTCTTC. Translated: CAWSATVNEQFF. Based on the CDR3 plus reference TRBV30 and TRBJ2-1, the full variable domain is SQTIHQWPATLVQPVGSPLSLECTVEGTSNPNLYWYRQAAGRGLQLLFYSVGIGQISSEVPQNLSASRPQDRQFILSSKKLLLSDSGFYLCAWSATVNEQFFGPGTRLTVL.